Listed below are T cell receptor beta chains from one sample, sequenced in a study of CD8 T cells in cerebrospinal fluid in Alzheimer's disease. Following a re-call of the 10x single-cell sequencing reads, TCRdb has one entry per CDR3 protein and lacks DNA. The sample totals about 1,000 distinct CDR3 sequences. The source material was cerebrospinal fluid. Receptors originate from a human donor in good health. The CDR3 runs from the conserved cysteine through the conserved F or W. The order of the fields is CDR3 protein, V gene, clone size, J gene. Size tells how often a clone was seen (once, few, many) or the class of an expanded clone, and some rows leave it out.

CSASLAGGGYNEQFF,TRBV20-1,medium-sized,TRBJ2-1
CASSLARQNEQFF,TRBV7-2,medium-sized,TRBJ2-1
CASSVTGVYSGNTIYF,TRBV9,medium-sized,TRBJ1-3
CSAADRESQPQHF,TRBV20-1,medium-sized,TRBJ1-5
CASSVTYSYNEQFF,TRBV6-1,medium-sized,TRBJ2-1
CASSLTGPNTEAFF,TRBV5-1,medium-sized,TRBJ1-1
CASSHGTDIIYNEQFF,TRBV5-6,large,TRBJ2-1
CASSTGQGAVDEQFF,TRBV11-2,large,TRBJ2-1
CASSIRTGTYEQYF,TRBV5-1,medium-sized,TRBJ2-7
CASSLGDYRTYF,TRBV7-9,large,TRBJ2-7
CSVTAAYEQYF,TRBV29-1,large,TRBJ2-7
CASSANTGNQPQHF,TRBV9,large,TRBJ1-5
CASSVVGLGEQYF,TRBV9,large,TRBJ2-7
CASSLFLGGNSPLHF,TRBV11-2,-,TRBJ1-6
CASTPLSGSGYEQYF,TRBV6-1,medium-sized,TRBJ2-7
CSAGTEALYEQYF,TRBV20-1,large,TRBJ2-7
CSARDAYEQYF,TRBV20-1,medium-sized,TRBJ2-7
CASSLNGFSGNTIYF,TRBV6-5,medium-sized,TRBJ1-3
CASSEEANPNQPQHF,TRBV2,medium-sized,TRBJ1-5
CASSQGSSAREQYF,TRBV4-2,medium-sized,TRBJ2-7
CASSYMPGQLAGYEQYF,TRBV6-5,medium-sized,TRBJ2-7
CSAKSPGEAFF,TRBV29-1,medium-sized,TRBJ1-1
CASLLAGSSTQYF,TRBV6-1,-,TRBJ2-3